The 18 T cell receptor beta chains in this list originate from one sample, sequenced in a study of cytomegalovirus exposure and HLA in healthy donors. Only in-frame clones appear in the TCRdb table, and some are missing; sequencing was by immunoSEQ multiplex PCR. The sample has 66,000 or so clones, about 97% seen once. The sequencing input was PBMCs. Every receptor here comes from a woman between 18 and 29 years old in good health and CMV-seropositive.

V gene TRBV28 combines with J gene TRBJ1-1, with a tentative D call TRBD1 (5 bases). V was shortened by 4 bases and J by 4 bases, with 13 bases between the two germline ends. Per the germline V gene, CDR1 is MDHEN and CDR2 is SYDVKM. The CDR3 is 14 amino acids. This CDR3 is CASSWTGGGTEAFF. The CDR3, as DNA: TGTGCCAGCAGTTGGACCGGGGGAGGCACTGAAGCTTTCTTT.

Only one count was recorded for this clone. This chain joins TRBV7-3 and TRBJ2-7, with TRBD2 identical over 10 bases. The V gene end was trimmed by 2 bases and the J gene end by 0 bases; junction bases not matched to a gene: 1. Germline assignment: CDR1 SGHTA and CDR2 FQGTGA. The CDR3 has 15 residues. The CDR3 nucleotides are TGTGCCAGCAGCTTAGCTAGCGGGAGCTCCTACGAGCAGTACTTC. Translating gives CASSLASGSSYEQYF.

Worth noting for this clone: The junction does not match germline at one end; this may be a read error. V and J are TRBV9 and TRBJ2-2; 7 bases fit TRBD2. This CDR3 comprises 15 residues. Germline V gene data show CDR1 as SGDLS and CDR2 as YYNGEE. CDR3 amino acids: CASSPGSGNAGELFF. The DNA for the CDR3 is TGTGCCAGCAGCCCGGGGAGCGGGAACGCCGGGGAGCTGTTTTTT.

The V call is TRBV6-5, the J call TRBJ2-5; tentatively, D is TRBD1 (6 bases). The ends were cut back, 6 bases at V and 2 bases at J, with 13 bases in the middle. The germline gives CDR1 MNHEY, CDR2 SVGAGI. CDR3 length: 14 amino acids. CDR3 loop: CASSQSTGQETQYF. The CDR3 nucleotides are TGTGCCAGCAGCCAATCAACAGGGCAAGAGACCCAGTACTTC.

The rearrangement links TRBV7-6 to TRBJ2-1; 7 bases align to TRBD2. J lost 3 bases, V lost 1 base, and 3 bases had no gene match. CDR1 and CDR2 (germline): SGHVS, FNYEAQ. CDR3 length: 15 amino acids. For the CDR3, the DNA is TGTGCCAGCAGCTTAGGGGCTAGCGGCTACAATGAGCAGTTCTTC. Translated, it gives CASSLGASGYNEQFF.

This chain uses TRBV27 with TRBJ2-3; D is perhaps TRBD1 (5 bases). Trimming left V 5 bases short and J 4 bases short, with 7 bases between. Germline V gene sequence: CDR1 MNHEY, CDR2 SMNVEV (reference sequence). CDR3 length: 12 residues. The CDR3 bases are TGTGCCAGCAGTCCACAGGCAGATACGCAGTATTTT. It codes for CASSPQADTQYF.

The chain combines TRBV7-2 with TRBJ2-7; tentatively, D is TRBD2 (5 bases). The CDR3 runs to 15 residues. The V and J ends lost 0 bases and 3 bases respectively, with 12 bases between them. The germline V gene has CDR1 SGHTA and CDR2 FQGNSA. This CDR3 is CASSLASSDYYEQYF. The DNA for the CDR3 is TGTGCCAGCAGCTTAGCGAGTAGCGACTACTACGAGCAGTACTTC.

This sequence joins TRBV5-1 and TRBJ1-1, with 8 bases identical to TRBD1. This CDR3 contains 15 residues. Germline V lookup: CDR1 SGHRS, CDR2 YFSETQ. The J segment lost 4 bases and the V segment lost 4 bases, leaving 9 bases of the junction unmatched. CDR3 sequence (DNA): TGCGCCAGCAGCCCCCTGAGGACAGGGTTCACTGAAGCTTTCTTT. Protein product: CASSPLRTGFTEAFF.

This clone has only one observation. The CDR3 loop reads CAISDGGIFGYTF. The DNA of the CDR3 is TGTGCCATCAGTGATGGAGGGATTTTTGGCTACACCTTC. The V gene is TRBV10-3, the J gene TRBJ1-2; D not certain. This CDR3 comprises 13 residues. Trimming removed 3 bases from V and 7 bases from J, with 12 bases in between. Germline CDR1 and CDR2: ENHRY and SYGVKD.

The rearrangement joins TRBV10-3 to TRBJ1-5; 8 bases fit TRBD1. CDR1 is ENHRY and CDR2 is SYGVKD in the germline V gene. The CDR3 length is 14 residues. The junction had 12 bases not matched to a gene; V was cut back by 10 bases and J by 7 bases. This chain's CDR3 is CATSQGGQEQPQHF. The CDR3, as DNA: TGTGCCACCTCACAGGGGGGCCAGGAACAGCCCCAGCATTTT.

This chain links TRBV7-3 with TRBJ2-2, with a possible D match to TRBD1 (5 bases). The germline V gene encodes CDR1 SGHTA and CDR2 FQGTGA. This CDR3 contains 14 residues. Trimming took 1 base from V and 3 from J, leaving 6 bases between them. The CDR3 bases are TGTGCCAGCAGCTTAATAGGGGACACCGGGGAGCTGTTTTTT. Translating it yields CASSLIGDTGELFF.

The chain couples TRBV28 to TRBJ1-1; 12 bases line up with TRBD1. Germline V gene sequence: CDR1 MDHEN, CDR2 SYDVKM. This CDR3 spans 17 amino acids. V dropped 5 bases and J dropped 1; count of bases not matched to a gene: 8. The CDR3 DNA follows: TGTGCCAGCAGTCCATGGGACAGGGGGCGCAGGAACACTGAAGCTTTCTTT. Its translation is CASSPWDRGRRNTEAFF.

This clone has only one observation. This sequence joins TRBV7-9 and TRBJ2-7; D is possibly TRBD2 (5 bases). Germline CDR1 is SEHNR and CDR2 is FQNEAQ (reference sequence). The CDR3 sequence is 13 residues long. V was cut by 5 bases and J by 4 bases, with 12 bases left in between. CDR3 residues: CASSMDFGYEQYF. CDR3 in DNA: TGTGCCAGCAGCATGGACTTCGGGTACGAGCAGTACTTC. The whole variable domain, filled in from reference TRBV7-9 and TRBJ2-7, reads DTGVSQNPRHKITKRGQNVTFRCDPISEHNRLYWYRQTLGQGPEFLTYFQNEAQLEKSRLLSDRFSAERPKGSFSTLEIQRTEQGDSAMYLCASSMDFGYEQYFGPGTRLTVT.

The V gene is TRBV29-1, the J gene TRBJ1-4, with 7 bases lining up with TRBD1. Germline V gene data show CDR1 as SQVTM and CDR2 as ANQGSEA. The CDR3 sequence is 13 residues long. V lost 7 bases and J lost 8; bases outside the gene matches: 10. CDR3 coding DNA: TGCAGCGCTATAGACAGGGAGAACGAAAAACTGTTTTTT. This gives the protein CSAIDRENEKLFF.

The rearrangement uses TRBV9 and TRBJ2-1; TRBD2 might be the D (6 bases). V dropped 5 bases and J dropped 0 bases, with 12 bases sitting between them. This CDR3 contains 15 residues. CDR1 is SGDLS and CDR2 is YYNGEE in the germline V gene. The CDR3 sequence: CASSPGGDSYNEQFF. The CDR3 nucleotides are TGTGCCAGCAGTCCCGGGGGAGACTCCTACAATGAGCAGTTCTTC.

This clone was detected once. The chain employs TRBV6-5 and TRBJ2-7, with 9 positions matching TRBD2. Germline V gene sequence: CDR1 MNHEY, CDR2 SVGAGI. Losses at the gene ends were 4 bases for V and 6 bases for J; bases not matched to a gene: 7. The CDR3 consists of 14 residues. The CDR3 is CASSSGGRAIEQYF. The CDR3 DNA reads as TGTGCCAGCAGTTCCGGCGGGAGGGCCATCGAGCAGTACTTC.

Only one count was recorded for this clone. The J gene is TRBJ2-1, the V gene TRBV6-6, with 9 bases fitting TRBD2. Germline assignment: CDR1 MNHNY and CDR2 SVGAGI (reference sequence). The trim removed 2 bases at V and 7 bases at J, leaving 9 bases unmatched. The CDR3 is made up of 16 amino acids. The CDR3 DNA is TGTGCCAGCAGTTACCCGGGTAGCGGGAGAAAGAATGAGCAGTTCTTC. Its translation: CASSYPGSGRKNEQFF.

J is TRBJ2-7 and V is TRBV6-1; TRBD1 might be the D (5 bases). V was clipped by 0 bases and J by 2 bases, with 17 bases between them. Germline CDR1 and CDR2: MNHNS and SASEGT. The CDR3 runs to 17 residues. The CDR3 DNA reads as TGTGCCAGCAGTGAAGCGCTGATAGGGGCAAGGACCTACGAGCAGTACTTC. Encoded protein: CASSEALIGARTYEQYF.